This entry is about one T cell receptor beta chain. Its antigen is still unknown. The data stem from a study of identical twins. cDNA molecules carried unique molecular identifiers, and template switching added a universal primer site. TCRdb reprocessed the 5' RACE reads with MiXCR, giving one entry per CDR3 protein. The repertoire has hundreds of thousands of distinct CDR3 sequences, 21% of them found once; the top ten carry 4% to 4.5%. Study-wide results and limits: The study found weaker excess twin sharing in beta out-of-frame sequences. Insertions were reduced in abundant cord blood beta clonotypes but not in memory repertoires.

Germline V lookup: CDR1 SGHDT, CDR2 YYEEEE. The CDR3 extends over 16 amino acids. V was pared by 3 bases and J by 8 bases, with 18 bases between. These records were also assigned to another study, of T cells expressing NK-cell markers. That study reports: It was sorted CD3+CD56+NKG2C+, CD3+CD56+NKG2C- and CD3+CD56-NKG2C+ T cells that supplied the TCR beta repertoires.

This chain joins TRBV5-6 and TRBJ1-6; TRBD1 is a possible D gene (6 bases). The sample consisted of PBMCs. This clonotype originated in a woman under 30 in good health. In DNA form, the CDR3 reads TGTGCCAGCAGCTCGGGACAACTGATAAGGGATTCACCCCTCCACTTT. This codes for CASSSGQLIRDSPLHF.